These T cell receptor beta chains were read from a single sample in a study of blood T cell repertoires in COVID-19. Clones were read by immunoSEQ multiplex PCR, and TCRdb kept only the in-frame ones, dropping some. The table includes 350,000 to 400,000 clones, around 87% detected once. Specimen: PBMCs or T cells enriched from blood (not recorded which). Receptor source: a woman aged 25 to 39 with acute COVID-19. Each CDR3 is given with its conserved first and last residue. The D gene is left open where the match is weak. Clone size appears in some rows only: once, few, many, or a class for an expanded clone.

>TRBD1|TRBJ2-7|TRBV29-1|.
TGCAGCGTTGAGACAGGGGCCCCTCTCGAGCAGTACTTC
CSVETGAPLEQYF
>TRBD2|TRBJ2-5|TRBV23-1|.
TGCGCCAGCAGTCATCAGCCCCCAAATCGGACTAGCGGACAAGAGACCCAGTACTTC
CASSHQPPNRTSGQETQYF
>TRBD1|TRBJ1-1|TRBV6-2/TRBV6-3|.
TGTGCCAGCAGTTACTCAGGACAGGGGCGGTGGACTGAAGCTTTCTTT
CASSYSGQGRWTEAFF
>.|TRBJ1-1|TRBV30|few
TGTGCCTGGAGTTTAGACAGGACCACTGAAGCTTTCTTT
CAWSLDRTTEAFF
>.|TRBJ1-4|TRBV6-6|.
TGTGCCAGCAGCCCACGCGGGGGGGGCATTCGAAAAACCGTCGGTGAAAAACTGTTTTTT
CASSPRGGGIRKTVGEKLFF
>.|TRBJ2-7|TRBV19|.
TGTGCCAGTAGTGCGGCAGGGGAGCTCGAGCAGTACTTC
CASSAAGELEQYF
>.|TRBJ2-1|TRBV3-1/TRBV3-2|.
TGTGCCAGCAGCCCAACTAGGACCTACAATGAGCAGTTCTTC
CASSPTRTYNEQFF
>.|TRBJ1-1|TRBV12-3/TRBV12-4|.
TGTGCCAGCAGTTTAAAGTCAGGGTTGGTGGCTTTCTTT
CASSLKSGLVAFF
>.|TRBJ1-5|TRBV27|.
TGTGCCAGCAGCCTGGACAGCTATAGCAATCAGCCCCAGCATTTT
CASSLDSYSNQPQHF
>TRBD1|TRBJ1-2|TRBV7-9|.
TGTGCCAGCAGCTACAGGGGTTGGGATGGCTACACCTTC
CASSYRGWDGYTF
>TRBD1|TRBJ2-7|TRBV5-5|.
TGTGCCAGCAGCCCAAAGGACAGGGGTCTAGACGAGCAGTACTTC
CASSPKDRGLDEQYF
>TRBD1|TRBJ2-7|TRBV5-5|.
TGTGCCAGCAGCGTAGACAGGGGCCCCTACGAGCAGTACTTC
CASSVDRGPYEQYF
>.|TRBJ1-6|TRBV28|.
TGTGCCAGCAGTTTATTGGGTCAGGGAAATTCACCCCTCCACTTT
CASSLLGQGNSPLHF
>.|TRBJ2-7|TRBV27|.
TGTGCCAGCAGTTTATACCCCGTAGCGGCCCACTCCTACGAGCAGTACTTC
CASSLYPVAAHSYEQYF
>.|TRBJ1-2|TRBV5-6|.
TGTGCCAGCAGCTCAGAAGGTCGGGAGTCCTATGGCTACACCTTC
CASSSEGRESYGYTF
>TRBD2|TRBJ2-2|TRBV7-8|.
TGTGCCAGCAGCCTCATAGCGGGGTCAACGAACACCGGGGAGCTGTTTTTT
CASSLIAGSTNTGELFF
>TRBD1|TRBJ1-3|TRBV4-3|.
TGCGCCAGCAGCCAAGGGACAGGCATCTTAAACACCATATATTTT
CASSQGTGILNTIYF
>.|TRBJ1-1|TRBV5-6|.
TGTGCCAGCAGTTCCGGGTTCCTCACTGAAGCTTTCTTT
CASSSGFLTEAFF
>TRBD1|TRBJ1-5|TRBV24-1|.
TGTGCCACCAGTGATTCGGACAGGGACGATCAGCCCCAGCATTTT
CATSDSDRDDQPQHF
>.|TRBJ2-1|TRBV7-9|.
TGTGCCAGCAGCCCCAATAGCGCGAATGAGCAGTTCTTC
CASSPNSANEQFF
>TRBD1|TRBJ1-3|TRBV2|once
TGTGCCAGCTTCCTGATAGGGACAGGGCAAAGGTCTGGAAACACCATATATTTT
CASFLIGTGQRSGNTIYF
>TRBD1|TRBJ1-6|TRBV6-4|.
TGTGCCAGCAGTGACCCTAGGATCAACAGGGGATGCAATTCACCCCTCCACTTT
CASSDPRINRGCNSPLHF
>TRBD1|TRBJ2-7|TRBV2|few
TGTGCCAGCAGTGGGGACAGGGTCCCCTATGAGCAGTACTTC
CASSGDRVPYEQYF
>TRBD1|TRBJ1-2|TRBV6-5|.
TGTGCCAGCAGTTACGGGACAGGGGCCACCTACTATGGCTACACCTTC
CASSYGTGATYYGYTF
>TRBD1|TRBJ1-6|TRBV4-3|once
TGCGCCAGCAGCCAAGATGACAGGGGTAAGTCACCCCTCCACTTT
CASSQDDRGKSPLHF
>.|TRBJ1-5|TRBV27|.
TGTGCCAGCAGTTTGCGGCGGTCCAATCAGCCCCAGCATTTT
CASSLRRSNQPQHF
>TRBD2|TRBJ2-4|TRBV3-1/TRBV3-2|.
TGTGCCAGCAGCGGGGACTACCGCCAAAACATTCAGTACTTC
CASSGDYRQNIQYF
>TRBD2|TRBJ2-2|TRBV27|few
TGTGCCAGCAGTTTATTATCGCGGGGGGGCGTGACCGGGGAGCTGTTTTTT
CASSLLSRGGVTGELFF
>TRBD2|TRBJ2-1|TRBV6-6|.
TGTGCCAGCAGTCTTAGCGGGGGGCATTTTTCCTACAATGAGCAGTTCTTC
CASSLSGGHFSYNEQFF